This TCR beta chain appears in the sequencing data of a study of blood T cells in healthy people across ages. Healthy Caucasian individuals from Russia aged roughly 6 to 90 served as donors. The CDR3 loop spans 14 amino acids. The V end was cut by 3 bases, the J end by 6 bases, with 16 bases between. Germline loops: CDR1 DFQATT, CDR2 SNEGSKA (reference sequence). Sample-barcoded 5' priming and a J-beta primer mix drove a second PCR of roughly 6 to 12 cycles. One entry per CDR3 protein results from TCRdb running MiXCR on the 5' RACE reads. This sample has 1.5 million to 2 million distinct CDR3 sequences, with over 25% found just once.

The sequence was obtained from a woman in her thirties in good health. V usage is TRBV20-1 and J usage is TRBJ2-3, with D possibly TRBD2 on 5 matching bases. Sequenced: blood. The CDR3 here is CSARSPGIWDTQYF. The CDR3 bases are TGCAGTGCTAGGTCCCCGGGGATCTGGGATACGCAGTATTTT.